This TCR beta chain is from a study of identical twins. Looked up from germline, CDR1 is LNHDA and CDR2 is SQIVND (reference sequence). The V gene lost 7 bases and the J gene lost 0 bases, with 3 bases spanning the gap. The CDR3 covers 12 residues. This clonotype has more than one count but fewer than ten. One entry per CDR3 protein, called by TCRdb with MiXCR from the 5' RACE reads. The data hold around 300,000 distinct CDR3 sequences, with about 8.1% observed a single time. Healthy Caucasians made up all donors. This same sample was also part of a study on yellow fever vaccine responses in identical twins.

The sequenced material came from memory (CD45RO+) T cells sorted from blood. The sequence derives from a woman younger than 35 in good health. This chain joins TRBV19 and TRBJ2-2; no definite D call. CDR3 coding DNA: TGTGCCAGTAATGCGAACACCGGGGAGCTGTTTTTT. Translating it yields CASNANTGELFF.